Listed here is a single T cell receptor beta chain. This clone was counted between two and nine times. Which antigen it targets is not known. Nothing much larger sits one base from this clone, and base qualities are not available. TCRbeta CDR3 regions were amplified from genomic DNA using the immunoSEQ Assay, a bias-controlled multiplex PCR. Per the authors' processing: The number of nucleated cells in each sample was estimated from the amplification of reference gene primers within the assay. To quantify the absolute abundance of each unique TCRbeta CDR3 rearrangement, sequence reads were collapsed and filtered. Productive Simpson clonality was computed per sample as the square root of Simpson's diversity index over productive rearrangements. Entries here come from immuneACCESS through TCRdb and include only in-frame sequences with V and J called. Some clones fail to appear in such tables; in the studies checked, an unresolved V gene covers under half of the shortfall, and the cause of the remainder is unknown. For V, J and clone size, that table is used; D and trimming come from the DNA. For this sample there are over 250,000 clones; over 70% appear just once. About 10% of the sample is held by the ten biggest clonotypes.

In Seattle, one collaborating source enrolled patients while the infection was active and tracked those patients longitudinally over the course of disease. Whole blood was collected in K2EDTA tubes by collaborating institutions according to the institutions' own protocols. For TCRbeta analysis, collaborator samples were shipped as frozen whole blood, as isolated PBMCs, or as DNA extracted from either sample type. This sample was taken from a study of blood T cell repertoires in COVID-19 (dated by TCRdb to about 2020). Regarding the study in general: Samples from collaborators originated in the United States, Italy and Spain and spanned both the acute and convalescent phases of COVID-19. The prospective study material was composed of cDNA or gDNA derived from T cells, B-cell-depleted T cells, or PBMCs. Subjects who had been exposed to COVID-19, were actively infected with it, or had recovered from it provided the deeply sampled blood TCRbeta repertoires that made up the dataset. A freely available public database, intended as a resource for researchers studying the immune response to SARS-CoV-2, is where the repertoires were released. Samples came from the ongoing ImmuneRACE study (first 160 participants) plus 1,254 subjects from 6 global collaborators. The sample metadata nearly always contained a de-identified subject ID, COVID-19 status, age in years and sex. Where available, HLA class I and class II types were obtained from metadata supplied by the sample provider rather than from assay-based typing. On the study overall, not on this receptor specifically: The quantity of clinical and demographic metadata differed by source and by participant and was supplied without curation.

CDR1 LGHNA and CDR2 YSLEER are derived from the germline V gene. Ends trimmed: V by 3 bases, J by 4 bases; bases unmatched to a gene: 9. The cysteine opens and the phenylalanine closes a CDR3 of 17 amino acids. Of all the DNA, just the CDR3 is kept, 51 bases in frame from base 1. The chain is assembled from TRBV4-3 and TRBJ1-4; 9 junctional bases match TRBD1. The receptor comes from a woman aged 70-85 years with COVID-19, enrolled during active disease. The material sequenced was peripheral blood. The CDR3: CASSHHGTGGGNEKLFF. The bases are TGCGCCAGCAGCCATCACGGTACAGGGGGCGGTAATGAAAAACTGTTTTTT.